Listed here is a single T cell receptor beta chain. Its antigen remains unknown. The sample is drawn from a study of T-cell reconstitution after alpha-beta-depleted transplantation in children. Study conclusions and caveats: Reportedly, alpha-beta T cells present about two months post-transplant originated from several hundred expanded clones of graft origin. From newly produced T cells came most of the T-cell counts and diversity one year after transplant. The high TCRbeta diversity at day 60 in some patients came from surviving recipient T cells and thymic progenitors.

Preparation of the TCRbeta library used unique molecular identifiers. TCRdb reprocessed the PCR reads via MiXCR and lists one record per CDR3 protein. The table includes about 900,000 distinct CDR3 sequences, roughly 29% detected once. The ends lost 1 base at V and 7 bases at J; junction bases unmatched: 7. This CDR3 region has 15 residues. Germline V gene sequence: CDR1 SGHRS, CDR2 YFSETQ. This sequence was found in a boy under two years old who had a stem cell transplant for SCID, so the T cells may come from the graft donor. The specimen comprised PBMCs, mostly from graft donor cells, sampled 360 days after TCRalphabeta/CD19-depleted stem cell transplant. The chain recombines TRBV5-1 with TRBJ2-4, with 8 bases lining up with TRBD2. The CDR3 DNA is TGCGCCAGCAGCTTGATCGGGGGGGGACGTAACATTCAGTACTTC. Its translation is CASSLIGGGRNIQYF. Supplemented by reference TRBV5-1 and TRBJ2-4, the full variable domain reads KAGVTQTPRYLIKTRGQQVTLSCSPISGHRSVSWYQQTPGQGLQFLFEYFSETQRNKGNFPGRFSGRQFSNSRSEMNVSTLELGDSALYLCASSLIGGGRNIQYFGAGTRLSVL.